The 4 T cell receptor beta chains reported below all come from one sample, sequenced in a study of blood T cell repertoires in COVID-19. Clones were sequenced by immunoSEQ multiplex PCR, and TCRdb holds only the in-frame ones, with some missing. The repertoire holds fewer than 250,000 clones, with 82% as singletons. The sample taken for sequencing was peripheral blood. These receptor sequences come from a woman aged 40 to 49 with acute or convalescent COVID-19.

This clone was detected only once. The rearrangement links TRBV12-3 or TRBV12-4 to TRBJ1-2, with no clear D. The CDR3 runs 12 residues. V dropped 1 base and J dropped 7 bases, with 7 bases sitting between them. The CDR3 bases are TGTGCCAGCAGTTTAGATCGGTTTGGCTACACCTTC. This gives the protein CASSLDRFGYTF.

This rearrangement joins TRBV2 to TRBJ2-1, with 14 bases aligning to TRBD2. CDR3 length: 18 residues. Germline loops: CDR1 SNHLY, CDR2 FYNNEI. V trimming: 6 bases; J trimming: 0 bases; junction bases outside the gene matches: 7. The CDR3 DNA is TGTGCCAGCAGGCCCGGGACTAGCGGGGGCCTCTCCTACAATGAGCAGTTCTTC. Its protein is CASRPGTSGGLSYNEQFF.

This clone was detected once. The chain joins TRBV27 to TRBJ1-2; no reliable D call. Per the germline V gene, CDR1 is MNHEY and CDR2 is SMNVEV (reference sequence). Trimming pared 2 bases from V and 4 bases from J, leaving 14 bases between. The CDR3 consists of 15 residues. The CDR3 region has the DNA TGTGCCAGCAGTTTAAGTCCCAAGACTCCCTATGGCTACACCTTC. This gives the protein CASSLSPKTPYGYTF.

This sequence joins TRBV18 and TRBJ2-3; 8 nucleotides line up with TRBD2. In germline, CDR1 is KGHSH, CDR2 LQKENI. Germline trimming cut 3 bases from V and 4 bases from J; bases unmatched to any gene: 6. This CDR3 is 15 amino acids long. The CDR3 nucleotides read TGTGCCAGCTCACCGGGAGCCGGGAGGGCAGATACGCAGTATTTT. Translation: CASSPGAGRADTQYF.